What follows are 10 T cell receptor beta chains derived from one specimen sequenced in a study of early T cells in non-severe SARS-CoV-2 infection. TCRdb redid the calling of the 5' RACE reads with MiXCR, one entry per CDR3 protein. Of 90,000 to 120,000 distinct CDR3 sequences in the sample, 12% were seen once. What was sequenced was whole blood. The receptors shown here come from an adult who was a healthcare worker with PCR-confirmed SARS-CoV-2 infection or an uninfected control (not recorded which).

The rearrangement joins TRBV24-1 to TRBJ2-3; the match to TRBD1 covers 8 bases. Germline CDR1 reads KGHDR; CDR2 reads SFDVKD. This CDR3 has 15 residues. V was clipped by 2 bases and J by 4 bases; unmatched bases: 4. The DNA of the CDR3 is TGTGCCACCAGTGATTCCAGGGGGCATGCAGATACGCAGTATTTT. It translates to CATSDSRGHADTQYF.

The gene calls are TRBV6-1 and TRBJ2-4; D might be TRBD1 or TRBD2, each matching 5 bases. The CDR3 is 15 amino acids. CDR1 is MNHNS, CDR2 SASEGT, per germline. With 3 bases removed from V and 0 bases from J, the gap between germline ends came to 9 bases. CDR3 protein: CASSDGAIAKNIQYF. In DNA, the CDR3 is TGTGCCAGCAGTGACGGGGCGATAGCCAAAAACATTCAGTACTTC.

The V gene is TRBV5-1, the J gene TRBJ1-5; a weak D match, TRBD1 (5 bases). This CDR3 is 14 amino acids long. Germline loops: CDR1 SGHRS, CDR2 YFSETQ. Trimming shortened V by 0 bases and J by 4 bases, and 8 bases separated the two germline ends. CDR3: CASSLEGPNQPQHF. The CDR3 coding sequence is TGCGCCAGCAGCTTGGAGGGGCCTAATCAGCCCCAGCATTTT.

At least ten counts were recorded for this clonotype. The chain is built from TRBV10-3 and TRBJ2-7, with 7 bases identical to TRBD1. CDR3 size: 12 residues. The V and J ends lost 6 bases and 2 bases, in that order; junction bases with no gene match: 1. The germline CDR1 and CDR2 sequences are ENHRY and SYGVKD. The CDR3 reads CAIRGTAYEQYF. In DNA form, the CDR3 reads TGTGCCATCAGGGGGACAGCCTACGAGCAGTACTTC.

V and J are TRBV7-9 and TRBJ2-4, with 7 positions matching TRBD1. This CDR3 contains 12 residues. Trimming at V came to 1 base and at J to 14 bases, leaving 5 bases not matched to a gene. Germline-derived CDR1 and CDR2 are SEHNR and FQNEAQ (reference sequence). The CDR3 coding sequence is TGTGCCAGCAGCTTAGATAGGGGGCGTGAGTACTTC. This encodes CASSLDRGREYF. The whole variable domain, filled in from reference TRBV7-9 and TRBJ2-4, reads DTGVSQNPRHKITKRGQNVTFRCDPISEHNRLYWYRQTLGQGPEFLTYFQNEAQLEKSRLLSDRFSAERPKGSFSTLEIQRTEQGDSAMYLCASSLDRGREYFGAGTRLSVL.

V is TRBV20-1 and J is TRBJ1-6; D not resolved. CDR1 is DFQATT and CDR2 is SNEGSKA in the germline V gene (reference sequence). The CDR3 has 16 residues. V dropped 6 bases and J dropped 5 bases, with 20 bases sitting between them. CDR3 loop: CSANRLVGWDNSPLHF. Written as DNA, the CDR3 is TGCAGTGCCAATAGGCTCGTCGGGTGGGATAATTCACCCCTCCACTTT.

The CDR3 here is CASSLGPVDGEQFF. As DNA, the CDR3 is TGTGCCAGCAGTTTGGGTCCCGTGGACGGTGAGCAGTTCTTC. The chain links TRBV12-3 or TRBV12-4 to TRBJ2-1; the D is unclear. Trimming removed 3 bases from V and 9 bases from J, with 15 bases in between. CDR3 length: 14 residues.

This clonotype was picked up a small number of times. V is TRBV11-2 and J is TRBJ2-5; D remains ambiguous. The V gene lost 5 bases and the J gene lost 2 bases, with 12 bases spanning the gap. The CDR3 contains 14 residues. The germline V gene encodes CDR1 SGHAT and CDR2 FQNNGV. CDR3 nucleotides: TGTGCCAGCAGCCCCCGGACGCGACAAGAGACCCAGTACTTC. It codes for CASSPRTRQETQYF.

As DNA, the CDR3 is TGTGCCAGCAGTGAACTTCCGGGACTAGCGGGAGGGTCCTACGAGCAGTACTTC. Protein sequence: CASSELPGLAGGSYEQYF. The chain uses TRBV6-1 and TRBJ2-7, with 16 bases matching TRBD2. The CDR3 runs 18 residues. Germline assignment: CDR1 MNHNS and CDR2 SASEGT. V shed 2 bases, J shed 1 base, and the junction held 5 bases outside the gene matches.

The genes are TRBV29-1 and TRBJ1-1; 10 bases match TRBD1. The germline V gene encodes CDR1 SQVTM and CDR2 ANQGSEA. J was trimmed by 1 base and V by 7 bases; bases with no gene match: 3. The CDR3 extends over 13 amino acids. CDR3 in amino acids: CSGRDRGNTEAFF. Here the CDR3 DNA reads TGCAGCGGGAGGGACAGGGGGAACACTGAAGCTTTCTTT.